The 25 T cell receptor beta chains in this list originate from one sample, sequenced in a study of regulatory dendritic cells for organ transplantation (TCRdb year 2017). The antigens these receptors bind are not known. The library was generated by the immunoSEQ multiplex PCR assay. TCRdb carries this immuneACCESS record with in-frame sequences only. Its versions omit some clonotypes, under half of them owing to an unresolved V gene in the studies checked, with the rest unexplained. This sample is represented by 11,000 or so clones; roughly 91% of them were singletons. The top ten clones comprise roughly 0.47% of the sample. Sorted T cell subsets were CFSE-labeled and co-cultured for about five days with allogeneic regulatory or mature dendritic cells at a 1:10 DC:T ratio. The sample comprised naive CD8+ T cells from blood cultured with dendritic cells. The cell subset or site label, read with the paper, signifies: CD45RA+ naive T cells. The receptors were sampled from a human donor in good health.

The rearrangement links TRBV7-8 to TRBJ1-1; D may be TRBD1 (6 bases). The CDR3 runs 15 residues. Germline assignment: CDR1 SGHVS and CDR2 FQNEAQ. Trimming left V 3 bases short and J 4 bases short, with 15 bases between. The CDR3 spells CASSLPSGGGTEAFF. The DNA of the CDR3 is TGTGCCAGCAGCTTGCCCTCGGGGGGCGGCACTGAAGCTTTCTTT.

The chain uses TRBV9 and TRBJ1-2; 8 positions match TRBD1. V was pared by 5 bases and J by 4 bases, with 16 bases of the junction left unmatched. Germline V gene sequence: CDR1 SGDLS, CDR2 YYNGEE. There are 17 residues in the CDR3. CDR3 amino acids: CASSHDRGVGEVYGYTF. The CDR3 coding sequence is TGTGCCAGCAGTCATGACAGGGGAGTAGGCGAGGTCTATGGCTACACCTTC.

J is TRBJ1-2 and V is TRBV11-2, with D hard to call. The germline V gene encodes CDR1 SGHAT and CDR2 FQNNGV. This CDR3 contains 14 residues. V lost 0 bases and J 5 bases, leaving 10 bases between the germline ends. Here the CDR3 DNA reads TGTGCCAGCAGCTTAGATCCCGATGGGTATGGCTACACCTTC. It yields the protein CASSLDPDGYGYTF.

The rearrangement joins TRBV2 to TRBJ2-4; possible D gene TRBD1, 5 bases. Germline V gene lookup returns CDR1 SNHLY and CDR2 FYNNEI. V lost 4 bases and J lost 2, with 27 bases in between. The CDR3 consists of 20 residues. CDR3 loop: CASSGRQNLVSFETKNIQYF. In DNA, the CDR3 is TGTGCCAGCAGTGGTCGACAGAACCTGGTCTCCTTTGAAACCAAAAACATTCAGTACTTC.

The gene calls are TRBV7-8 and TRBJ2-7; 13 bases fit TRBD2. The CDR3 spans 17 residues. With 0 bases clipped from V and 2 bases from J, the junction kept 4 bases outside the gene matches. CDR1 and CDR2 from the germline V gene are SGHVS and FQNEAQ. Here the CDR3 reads CASSLAVTSGGAYEQYF. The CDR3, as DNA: TGTGCCAGCAGCTTAGCCGTAACTAGCGGGGGGGCCTACGAGCAGTACTTC.

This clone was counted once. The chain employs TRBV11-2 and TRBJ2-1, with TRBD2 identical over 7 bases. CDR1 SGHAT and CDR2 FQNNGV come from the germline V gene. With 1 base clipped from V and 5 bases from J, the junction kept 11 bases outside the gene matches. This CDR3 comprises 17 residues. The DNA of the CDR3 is TGTGCCAGCAGCTTAGTAGGTCCTAGCGGAGTACACAATGAGCAGTTCTTC. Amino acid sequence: CASSLVGPSGVHNEQFF.

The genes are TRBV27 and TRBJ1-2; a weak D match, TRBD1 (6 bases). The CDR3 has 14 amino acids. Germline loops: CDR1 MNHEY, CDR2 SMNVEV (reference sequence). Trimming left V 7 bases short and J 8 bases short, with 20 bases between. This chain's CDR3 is CASKSAGGRRGYTF. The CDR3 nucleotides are TGTGCCAGCAAATCGGCCGGGGGGCGCAGGGGCTACACCTTC.

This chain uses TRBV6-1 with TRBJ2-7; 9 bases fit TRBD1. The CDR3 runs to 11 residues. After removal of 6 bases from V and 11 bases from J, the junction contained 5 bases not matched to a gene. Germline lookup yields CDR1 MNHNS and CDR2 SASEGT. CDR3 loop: CASSGRQGEYF. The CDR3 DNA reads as TGTGCCAGCAGCGGAAGACAGGGGGAGTACTTC.

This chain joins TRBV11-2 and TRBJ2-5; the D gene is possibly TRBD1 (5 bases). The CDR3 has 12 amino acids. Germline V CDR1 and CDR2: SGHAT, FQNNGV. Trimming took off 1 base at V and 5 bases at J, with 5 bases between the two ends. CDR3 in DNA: TGTGCCAGCAGCTTAGCAGGGGAGACCCAGTACTTC. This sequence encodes CASSLAGETQYF. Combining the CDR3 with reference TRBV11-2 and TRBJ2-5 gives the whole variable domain EAGVAQSPRYKIIEKRQSVAFWCNPISGHATLYWYQQILGQGPKLLIQFQNNGVVDDSQLPKDRFSAERLKGVDSTLKIQPAKLEDSAVYLCASSLAGETQYFGPGTRLLVL.

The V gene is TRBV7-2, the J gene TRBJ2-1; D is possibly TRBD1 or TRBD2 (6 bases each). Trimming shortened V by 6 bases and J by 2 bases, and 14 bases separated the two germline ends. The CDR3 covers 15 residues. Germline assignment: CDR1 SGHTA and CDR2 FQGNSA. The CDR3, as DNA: TGTGCCAGCAGTTCCGTGGGGGGCACCTACAATGAGCAGTTCTTC. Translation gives CASSSVGGTYNEQFF.

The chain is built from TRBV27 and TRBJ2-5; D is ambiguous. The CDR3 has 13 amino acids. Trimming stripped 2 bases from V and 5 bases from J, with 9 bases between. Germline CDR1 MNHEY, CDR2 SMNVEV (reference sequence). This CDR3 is CASSLPGSETQYF. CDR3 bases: TGTGCCAGCAGTTTACCCGGTAGCGAGACCCAGTACTTC.

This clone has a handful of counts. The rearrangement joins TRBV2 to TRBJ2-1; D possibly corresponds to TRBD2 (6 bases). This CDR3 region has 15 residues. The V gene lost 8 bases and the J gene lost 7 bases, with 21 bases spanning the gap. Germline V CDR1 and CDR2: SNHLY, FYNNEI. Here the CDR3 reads CASEPPAGHGNEQFF. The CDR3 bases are TGTGCCAGCGAACCCCCCGCGGGGCACGGAAATGAGCAGTTCTTC.

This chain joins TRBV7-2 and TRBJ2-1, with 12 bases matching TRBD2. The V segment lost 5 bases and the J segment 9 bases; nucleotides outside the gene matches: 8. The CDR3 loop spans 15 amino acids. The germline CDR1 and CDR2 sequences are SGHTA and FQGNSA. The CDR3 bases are TGTGCCAGCAGCGACTTGACTAGCGGGAGAGGTGAGCAGTTCTTC. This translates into CASSDLTSGRGEQFF.

CDR3 nucleotides: TGTGCCAGCAGCTTAGGCCCAGGGGCCGGAGAGACCCAGTACTTC. Protein product: CASSLGPGAGETQYF. V is TRBV7-8 and J is TRBJ2-5; a weak D match, TRBD1 (6 bases). Germline-derived CDR1 and CDR2 are SGHVS and FQNEAQ. V was pared by 1 base and J by 4 bases, with 13 bases between. The CDR3 loop spans 15 amino acids.

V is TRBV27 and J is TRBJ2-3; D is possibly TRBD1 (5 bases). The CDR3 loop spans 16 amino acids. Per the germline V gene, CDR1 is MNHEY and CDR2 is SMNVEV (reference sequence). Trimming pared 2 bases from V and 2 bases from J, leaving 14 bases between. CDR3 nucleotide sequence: TGTGCCAGCAGTTTAGTTGGGGCAGGTTCCACAGATACGCAGTATTTT. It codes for CASSLVGAGSTDTQYF.

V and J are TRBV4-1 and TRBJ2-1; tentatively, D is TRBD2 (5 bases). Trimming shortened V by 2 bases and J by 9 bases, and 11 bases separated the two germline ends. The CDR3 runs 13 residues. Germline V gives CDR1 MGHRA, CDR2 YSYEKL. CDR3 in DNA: TGCGCCAGCAGCCAACGGTCTAGCACTGAGCAGTTCTTC. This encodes CASSQRSSTEQFF.

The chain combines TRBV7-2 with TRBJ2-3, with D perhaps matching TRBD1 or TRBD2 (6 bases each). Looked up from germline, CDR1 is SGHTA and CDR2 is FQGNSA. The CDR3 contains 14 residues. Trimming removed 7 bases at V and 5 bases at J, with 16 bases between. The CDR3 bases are TGTGCCAGCAACGACCGGGGGCTCATAGATACGCAGTATTTT. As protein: CASNDRGLIDTQYF.

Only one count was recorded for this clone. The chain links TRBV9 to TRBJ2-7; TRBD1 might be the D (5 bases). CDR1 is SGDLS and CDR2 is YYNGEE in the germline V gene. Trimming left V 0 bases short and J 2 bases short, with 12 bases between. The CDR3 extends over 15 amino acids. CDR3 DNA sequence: TGTGCCAGCAGCGTAGTAGGGGATTCCCCCTACGAGCAGTACTTC. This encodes CASSVVGDSPYEQYF.

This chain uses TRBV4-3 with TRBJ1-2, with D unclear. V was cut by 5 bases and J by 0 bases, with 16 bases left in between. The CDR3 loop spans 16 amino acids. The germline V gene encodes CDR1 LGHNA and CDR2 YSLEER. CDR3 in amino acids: CASSKVDPAPNYGYTF. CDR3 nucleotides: TGCGCCAGCAGCAAAGTCGACCCGGCACCTAACTATGGCTACACCTTC.

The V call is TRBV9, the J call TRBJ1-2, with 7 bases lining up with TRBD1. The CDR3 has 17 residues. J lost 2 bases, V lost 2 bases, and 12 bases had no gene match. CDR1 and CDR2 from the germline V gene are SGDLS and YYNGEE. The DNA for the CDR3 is TGTGCCAGCAGCGTTGGTTTCGGGAGGGGGCAAAACTATGGCTACACCTTC. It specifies CASSVGFGRGQNYGYTF.

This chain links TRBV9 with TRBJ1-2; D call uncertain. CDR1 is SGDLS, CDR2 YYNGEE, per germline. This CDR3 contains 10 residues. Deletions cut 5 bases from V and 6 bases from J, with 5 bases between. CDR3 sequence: CASRPNGYTF. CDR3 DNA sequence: TGTGCCAGCAGACCTAATGGCTACACCTTC.

The CDR3 bases are TGTGCCAGCATACCGGGACTAGCGGGAGGGTTCACGTGCTCCTACAATGAGCAGTTCTTC. Its translation is CASIPGLAGGFTCSYNEQFF. The genes are TRBV6-4 and TRBJ2-1; 16 bases fit TRBD2. CDR1 is MRHNA and CDR2 is SNTAGT in the germline V gene. The CDR3 covers 20 residues. Trimming at V came to 7 bases and at J to 0 bases, leaving 12 bases not matched to a gene.

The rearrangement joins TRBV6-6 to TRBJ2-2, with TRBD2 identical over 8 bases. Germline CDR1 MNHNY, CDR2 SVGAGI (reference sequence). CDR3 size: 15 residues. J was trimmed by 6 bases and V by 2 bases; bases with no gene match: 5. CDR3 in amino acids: CASSYRGGYSGELFF. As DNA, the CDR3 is TGTGCCAGCAGTTACCGCGGGGGGTATTCCGGGGAGCTGTTTTTT.

CDR3 DNA sequence: TGTGCCAGCAGTACTGGACTAGTGGGTGAGCAGTTCTTC. Encoded protein: CASSTGLVGEQFF. This chain joins TRBV2 and TRBJ2-1; the match to TRBD2 covers 7 bases. The junction had 7 bases not matched to a gene; V was cut back by 5 bases and J by 9 bases. The CDR3 has 13 amino acids. Germline V gene lookup returns CDR1 SNHLY and CDR2 FYNNEI.

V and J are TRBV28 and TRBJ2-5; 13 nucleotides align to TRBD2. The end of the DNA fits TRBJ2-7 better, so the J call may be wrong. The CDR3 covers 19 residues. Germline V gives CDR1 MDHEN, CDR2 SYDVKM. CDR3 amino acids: CASRLYPGTSGTYSSEQYF. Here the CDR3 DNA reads TGTGCCAGCAGACTATATCCCGGGACTAGCGGGACGTATTCTAGCGAGCAGTACTTC.